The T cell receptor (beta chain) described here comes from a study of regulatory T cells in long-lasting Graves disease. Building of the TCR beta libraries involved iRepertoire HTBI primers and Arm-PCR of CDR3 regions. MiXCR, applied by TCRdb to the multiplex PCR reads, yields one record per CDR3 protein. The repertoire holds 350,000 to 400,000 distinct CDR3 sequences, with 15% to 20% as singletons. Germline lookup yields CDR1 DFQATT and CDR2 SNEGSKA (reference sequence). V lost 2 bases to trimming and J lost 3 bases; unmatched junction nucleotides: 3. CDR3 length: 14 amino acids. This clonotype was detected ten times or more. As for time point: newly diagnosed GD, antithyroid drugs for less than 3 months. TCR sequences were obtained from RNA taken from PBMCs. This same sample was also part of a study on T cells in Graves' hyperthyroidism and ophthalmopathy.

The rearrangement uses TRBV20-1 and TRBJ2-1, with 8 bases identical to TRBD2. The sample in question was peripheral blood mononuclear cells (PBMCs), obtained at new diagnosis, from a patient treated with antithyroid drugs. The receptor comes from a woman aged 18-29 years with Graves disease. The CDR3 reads CSARRTSSYNEQFF. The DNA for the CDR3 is TGCAGTGCTAGACGGACTAGCAGCTACAATGAGCAGTTCTTC.